These 17 T cell receptor beta chains came from one sample sequenced in a study of Ad26.COV2.S vaccination and SARS-CoV-2 variants (dated by TCRdb to about 2021). Library method: the immunoSEQ multiplex PCR assay. Entries here come from immuneACCESS through TCRdb and include only in-frame sequences with V and J called. Some clones fail to appear in such tables; in the studies checked, an unresolved V gene covers under half of the shortfall, and the cause of the remainder is unknown. In all, the sample holds about 680,000 clones, and roughly 90% of those were seen once. The top ten clonotypes cover approximately 1.5% of the sample. According to the study, the label for this sample's treatment or condition signals: roughly 19 received Ad26.COV2.S at low or high dose, single or two shots; roughly 5 received placebo; per-sample allocation not given. For vaccine and placebo recipients, the sequenced repertoires came from samples collected on day 63 after the first injection.

The starting material was peripheral blood, obtained in a trial of Ad26.COV2.S vaccine versus placebo. The receptors here all came from a person aged 18-60 years who received the Ad26.COV2.S COVID-19 vaccine or a placebo.

This clone was counted at least ten times. The chain carries TRBV7-2 and TRBJ2-5, with no clear D. The CDR3 totals 15 residues. The V gene's germline CDR1 is SGHTA and CDR2 FQGNSA. The V gene lost 3 bases and the J gene lost 2 bases, with 13 bases spanning the gap. The CDR3 reads CASSFRLSDQETQYF. The CDR3 DNA reads TGTGCCAGCAGCTTTAGGCTGTCCGATCAAGAGACCCAGTACTTC.

CDR3 in DNA: TGTGCCAGCAGCCAAACCCATGAGCAGTTCTTC. Encoded protein: CASSQTHEQFF. The rearrangement uses TRBV3-1 (or the pseudogene TRBV3-2) and TRBJ2-1; D gene ambiguous. V lost 2 bases and J 8 bases, leaving 4 bases between the germline ends. The CDR3 length is 11 residues. Germline V gene data show CDR1 as LGHDT and CDR2 as YNNKEL (reference sequence).

This clone was picked up one time. J is TRBJ1-1 and V is TRBV30; D gene ambiguous. Germline V CDR1 and CDR2: GTSNPN, SVGIG (reference sequence). This CDR3 has 12 residues. Trimming pared 8 bases from V and 1 base from J, leaving 11 bases between. CDR3: CASDIGNTEAFF. The DNA for the CDR3 is TGTGCCAGTGACATAGGGAACACTGAAGCTTTCTTT.

This chain uses TRBV7-8 with TRBJ2-1, with D perhaps TRBD1 or TRBD2 (5 bases each). The germline V gene has CDR1 SGHVS and CDR2 FQNEAQ. There are 13 residues in the CDR3. V lost 2 bases to trimming and J lost 5 bases, with 7 bases between them. This CDR3 reads CASSLRGDNEQFF. The CDR3 DNA reads TGTGCCAGCAGCTTAAGAGGGGACAATGAGCAGTTCTTC.

CDR3 region: CATSDLTTSWNEQFF. For the CDR3, the DNA is TGTGCCACCAGTGATTTGACGACTTCGTGGAATGAGCAGTTCTTC. This chain connects TRBV24-1 to TRBJ2-1; D is ambiguous. V was cut by 0 bases and J by 7 bases, with 12 bases left in between. This CDR3 is 15 amino acids long. From germline, CDR1 is KGHDR and CDR2 SFDVKD.

The chain couples TRBV11-2 to TRBJ2-2; 7 positions match TRBD1. The CDR3 sequence is 11 residues long. Germline lookup yields CDR1 SGHAT and CDR2 FQNNGV. Trimming cost V 6 bases and J 9 bases; bases outside gene matches: 1. The CDR3 nucleotides read TGTGCCAGCAGGGGACAGAGGGAGCTGTTTTTT. This translates into CASRGQRELFF.

This rearrangement joins TRBV30 to TRBJ1-2; no firm D call. Trimming pared 2 bases from V and 1 base from J, leaving 11 bases between. The CDR3 contains 14 residues. Germline V gene sequence: CDR1 GTSNPN, CDR2 SVGIG (reference sequence). CDR3 in amino acids: CAWSFRESNYGYTF. CDR3 sequence (DNA): TGTGCCTGGAGTTTTAGGGAAAGTAACTATGGCTACACCTTC.

The chain is built from TRBV6-6 and TRBJ2-2, with 10 bases identical to TRBD1. Germline V gives CDR1 MNHNY, CDR2 SVGAGI (reference sequence). The trim removed 6 bases at V and 6 bases at J, leaving 7 bases unmatched. CDR3 size: 15 residues. This CDR3 reads CASSLGQGYPGELFF. Here the CDR3 DNA reads TGTGCCAGCAGCCTGGGACAGGGGTACCCCGGGGAGCTGTTTTTT.

The genes are TRBV30 and TRBJ1-6; D remains unclear. The CDR3 loop spans 13 amino acids. From germline, CDR1 is GTSNPN and CDR2 SVGIG (reference sequence). Trimming removed 3 bases at V and 4 bases at J, with 7 bases between. As DNA, the CDR3 is TGTGCCTGGAGCGCCAGGTATAATTCACCCCTCCACTTT. As protein: CAWSARYNSPLHF.

The rearrangement uses TRBV18 and TRBJ2-2; TRBD1 matches 7 bases. This CDR3 comprises 15 residues. Per germline, CDR1 KGHSH and CDR2 LQKENI. Trimming took 3 bases from V and 5 from J; bases not matched to a gene: 6. In DNA form, the CDR3 reads TGTGCCAGCTCACCCGGACAGGATCGGACCGGGGAGCTGTTTTTT. It codes for CASSPGQDRTGELFF.

The genes are TRBV10-3 and TRBJ2-1; tentative D call: TRBD2 (7 bases). V lost 4 bases, J lost 13 bases, and 17 bases lay in between. Looked up from germline, CDR1 is ENHRY and CDR2 is SYGVKD. The CDR3 totals 13 residues. CDR3 sequence: CAISGSGQRDQFF. CDR3 bases: TGTGCCATCAGTGGGTCAGGACAGCGGGATCAGTTCTTC.

This chain links TRBV30 with TRBJ2-3; 10 bases match TRBD2. With V trimmed by 4 bases and J by 7 bases, 5 bases remained unmatched. The CDR3 extends over 13 amino acids. The germline gives CDR1 GTSNPN, CDR2 SVGIG (reference sequence). CDR3 region: CAWNSGRRYTQYF. CDR3 nucleotide sequence: TGTGCCTGGAATAGCGGGAGGAGGTATACGCAGTATTTT.

The J gene is TRBJ2-7, the V gene TRBV24-1, with D perhaps assigned TRBD1 or TRBD2 (6 bases each). The CDR3 runs 14 residues. The V gene's germline CDR1 is KGHDR and CDR2 SFDVKD. V was trimmed by 2 bases and J by 2 bases, leaving 9 bases between them. The CDR3 is CATSDSGATYEQYF. The CDR3 DNA reads TGTGCCACCAGTGATTCGGGGGCCACCTACGAGCAGTACTTC.

This clone was counted between two and nine times. The chain employs TRBV19 and TRBJ1-5, with D possibly being TRBD1 (5 bases). Germline V gives CDR1 LNHDA, CDR2 SQIVND (reference sequence). CDR3 length: 14 amino acids. The ends were cut back, 3 bases at V and 2 bases at J, with 8 bases in the middle. CDR3 sequence (DNA): TGTGCCAGTAGTATGGACAATGGCAATCAGCCCCAGCATTTT. Translated, it gives CASSMDNGNQPQHF. Supplemented by reference TRBV19 and TRBJ1-5, the full variable domain reads DGGITQSPKYLFRKEGQNVTLSCEQNLNHDAMYWYRQDPGQGLRLIYYSQIVNDFQKGDIAEGYSVSREKKESFPLTVTSAQKNPTAFYLCASSMDNGNQPQHFGDGTRLSIL.

With regard to this clone: In the same sample, other DNA sequences code for this CDR3. The V gene is TRBV5-4, the J gene TRBJ2-7, with a tentative D call TRBD2 (6 bases). The length of the CDR3 is 13 residues. Looked up from germline, CDR1 is SGHNT and CDR2 is YYREEE (reference sequence). Trimming pared 3 bases from V and 1 base from J, leaving 8 bases between. CDR3 nucleotides: TGTGCCAGCAGCTCCCGGGAGTCCTACGAGCAGTACTTC. Protein product: CASSSRESYEQYF. Drawing the rest from reference TRBV5-4 and TRBJ2-7, the complete variable domain is ETGVTQSPTHLIKTRGQQVTLRCSSQSGHNTVSWYQQALGQGPQFIFQYYREEENGRGNFPPRFSGLQFPNYSSELNVNALELDDSALYLCASSSRESYEQYFGPGTRLTVT.

The CDR3 DNA is TGTGCCAGCAGCGTAGGGTCAGGGGGTTCGTACGAGCAGTACTTC. Amino acids: CASSVGSGGSYEQYF. This chain links TRBV9 with TRBJ2-7; TRBD1 matches at 7 bases. CDR1 and CDR2 (germline): SGDLS, YYNGEE. After removal of 0 bases from V and 4 bases from J, the junction contained 7 bases not matched to a gene. The CDR3 runs to 15 residues. Drawing the rest from reference TRBV9 and TRBJ2-7, the complete variable domain is DSGVTQTPKHLITATGQRVTLRCSPRSGDLSVYWYQQSLDQGLQFLIQYYNGEERAKGNILERFSAQQFPDLHSELNLSSLELGDSALYFCASSVGSGGSYEQYFGPGTRLTVT.

The chain couples TRBV19 to TRBJ2-7; D is possibly TRBD2 (5 bases). This CDR3 comprises 14 residues. CDR1 LNHDA and CDR2 SQIVND come from the germline V gene (reference sequence). V lost 5 bases and J 2 bases, leaving 13 bases between the germline ends. For the CDR3, the DNA is TGTGCCAGTAGTTCTCAGGCGGGTCCCTACGAGCAGTACTTC. This translates into CASSSQAGPYEQYF.